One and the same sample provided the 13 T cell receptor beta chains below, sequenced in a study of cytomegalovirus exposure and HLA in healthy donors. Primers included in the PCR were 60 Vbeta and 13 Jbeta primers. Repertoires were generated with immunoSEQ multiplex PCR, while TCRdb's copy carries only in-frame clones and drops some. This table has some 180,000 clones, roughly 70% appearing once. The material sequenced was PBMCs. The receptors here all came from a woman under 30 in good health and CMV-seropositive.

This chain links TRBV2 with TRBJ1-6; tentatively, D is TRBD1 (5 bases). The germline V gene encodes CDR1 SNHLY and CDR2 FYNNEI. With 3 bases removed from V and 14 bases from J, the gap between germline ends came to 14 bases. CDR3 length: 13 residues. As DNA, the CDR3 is TGTGCCAGCAGTGACTCTTACACGGACACCCTCCACTTT. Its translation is CASSDSYTDTLHF.

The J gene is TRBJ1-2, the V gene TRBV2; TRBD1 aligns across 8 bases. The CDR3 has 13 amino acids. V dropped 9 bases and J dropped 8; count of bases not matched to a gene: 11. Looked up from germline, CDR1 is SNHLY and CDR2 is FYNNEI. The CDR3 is CARGDRGGRGYTF. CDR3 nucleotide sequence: TGTGCCAGGGGTGACAGGGGAGGAAGAGGCTACACCTTC.

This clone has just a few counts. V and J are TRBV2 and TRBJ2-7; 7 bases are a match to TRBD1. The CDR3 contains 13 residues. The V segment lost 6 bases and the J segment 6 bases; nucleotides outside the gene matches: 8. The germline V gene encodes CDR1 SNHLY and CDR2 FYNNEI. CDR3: CASSFRDSSEQYF. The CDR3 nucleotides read TGTGCCAGCAGCTTCCGGGACAGCAGCGAGCAGTACTTC.

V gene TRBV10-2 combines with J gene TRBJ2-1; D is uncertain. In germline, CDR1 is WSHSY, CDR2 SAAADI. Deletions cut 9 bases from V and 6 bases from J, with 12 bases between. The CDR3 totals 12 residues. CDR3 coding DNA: TGCGCCAGTAAAAGTAGTGGCAATGAGCAGTTCTTC. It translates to CASKSSGNEQFF.

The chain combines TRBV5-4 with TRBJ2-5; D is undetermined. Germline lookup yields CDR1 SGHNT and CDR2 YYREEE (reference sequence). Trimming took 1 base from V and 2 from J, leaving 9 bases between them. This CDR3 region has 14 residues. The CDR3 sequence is CASSLRTVQETQYF. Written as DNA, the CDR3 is TGTGCCAGCAGCTTGAGAACAGTTCAAGAGACCCAGTACTTC.

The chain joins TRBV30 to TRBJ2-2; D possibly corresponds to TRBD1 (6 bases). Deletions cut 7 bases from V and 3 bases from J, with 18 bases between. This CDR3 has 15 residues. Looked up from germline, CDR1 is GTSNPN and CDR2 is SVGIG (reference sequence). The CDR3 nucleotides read TGTGCCTCCGTAGTGGACAGCGCGGACACCGGGGAGCTGTTTTTT. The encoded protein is CASVVDSADTGELFF.

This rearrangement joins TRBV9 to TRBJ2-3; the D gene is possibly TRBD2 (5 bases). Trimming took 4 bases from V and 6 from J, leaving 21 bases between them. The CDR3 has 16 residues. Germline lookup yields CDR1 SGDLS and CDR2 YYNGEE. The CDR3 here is CASSPESRGQWDTQYF. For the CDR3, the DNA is TGTGCCAGCAGCCCCGAGTCTCGAGGGCAATGGGATACGCAGTATTTT.

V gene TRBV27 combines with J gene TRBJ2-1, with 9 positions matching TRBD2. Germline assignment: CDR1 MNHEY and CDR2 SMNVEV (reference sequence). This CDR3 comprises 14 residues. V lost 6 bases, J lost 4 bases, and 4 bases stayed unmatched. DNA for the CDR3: TGTGCCAGCAGCCCTAGCGGGGTATACAATGAGCAGTTCTTC. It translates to CASSPSGVYNEQFF.

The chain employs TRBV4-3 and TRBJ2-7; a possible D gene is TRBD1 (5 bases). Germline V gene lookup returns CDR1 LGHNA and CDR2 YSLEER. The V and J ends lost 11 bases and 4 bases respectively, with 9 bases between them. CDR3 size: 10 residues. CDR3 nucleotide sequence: TGCGCCGCAGGGTTGTACGAGCAGTACTTC. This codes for CAAGLYEQYF.

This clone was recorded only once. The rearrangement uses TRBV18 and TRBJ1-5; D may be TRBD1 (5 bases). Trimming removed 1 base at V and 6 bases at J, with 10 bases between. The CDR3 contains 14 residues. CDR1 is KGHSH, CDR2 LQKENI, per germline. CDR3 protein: CASSPQGQGQPQHF. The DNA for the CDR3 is TGTGCCAGCTCACCACAGGGTCAGGGTCAGCCCCAGCATTTT. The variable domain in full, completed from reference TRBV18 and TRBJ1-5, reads NAGVMQNPRHLVRRRGQEARLRCSPMKGHSHVYWYRQLPEEGLKFMVYLQKENIIDESGMPKERFSAEFPKEGPSILRIQQVVRGDSAAYFCASSPQGQGQPQHFGDGTRLSIL.

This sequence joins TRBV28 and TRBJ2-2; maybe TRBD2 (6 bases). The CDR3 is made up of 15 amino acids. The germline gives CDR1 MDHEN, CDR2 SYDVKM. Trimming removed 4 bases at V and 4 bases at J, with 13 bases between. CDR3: CASSWTMGGTGELFF. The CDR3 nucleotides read TGTGCCAGCAGTTGGACAATGGGGGGCACCGGGGAGCTGTTTTTT.

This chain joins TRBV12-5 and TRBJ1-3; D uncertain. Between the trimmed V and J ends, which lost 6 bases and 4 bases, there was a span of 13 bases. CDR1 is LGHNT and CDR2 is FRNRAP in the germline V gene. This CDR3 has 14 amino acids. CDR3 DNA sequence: TGTGCTAGTGGCTTCGGAGGTCCCGGAAACACCATATATTTT. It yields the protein CASGFGGPGNTIYF. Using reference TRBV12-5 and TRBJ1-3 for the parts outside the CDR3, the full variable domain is DARVTQTPRHKVTEMGQEVTMRCQPILGHNTVFWYRQTMMQGLELLAYFRNRAPLDDSGMPKDRFSAEMPDATLATLKIQPSEPRDSAVYFCASGFGGPGNTIYFGEGSWLTVV.

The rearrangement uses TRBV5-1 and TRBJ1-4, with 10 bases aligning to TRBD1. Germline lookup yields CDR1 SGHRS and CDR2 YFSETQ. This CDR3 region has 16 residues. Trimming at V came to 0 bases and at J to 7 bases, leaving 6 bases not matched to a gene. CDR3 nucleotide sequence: TGCGCCAGCAGCTTGGCGGGGGACAGGGGAGGTGAAAAACTGTTTTTT. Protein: CASSLAGDRGGEKLFF.